This TCR beta chain was observed in a study of identical twins. This clonotype showed up many times. Using its own MiXCR run on the 5' RACE reads, TCRdb lists one record per CDR3 protein. This sample has around 680,000 distinct CDR3 sequences, with 8.6% found just once. CDR1 DFQATT and CDR2 SNEGSKA come from the germline V gene (reference sequence). This CDR3 contains 13 residues. V was trimmed by 4 bases and J by 4 bases, leaving 12 bases between them. These data were likewise used in another study, on yellow fever vaccine responses in identical twins.

The sample was PBMCs. The source of this sequence is a woman younger than 35 in good health. The genes are TRBV20-1 and TRBJ2-3; tentatively, D is TRBD1 (6 bases). CDR3 loop: CSATYREPDTQYF. The DNA of the CDR3 is TGCAGTGCTACGTACAGGGAACCAGATACGCAGTATTTT.